These 8 T cell receptor beta chains were sequenced from one sample in a study of blood T cell repertoires in COVID-19. Clones were sequenced by immunoSEQ multiplex PCR, and TCRdb holds only the in-frame ones, with some missing. This table has about 370,000 clones, 89% appearing once. The sample consisted of peripheral blood. The receptor source for this set is a woman younger than 45 with COVID-19, enrolled during active disease.

The V call is TRBV5-1, the J call TRBJ2-6, with D perhaps TRBD1 (6 bases). Per the germline V gene, CDR1 is SGHRS and CDR2 is YFSETQ. CDR3 size: 15 residues. Trimming stripped 0 bases from V and 4 bases from J, with 8 bases between. For the CDR3, the DNA is TGCGCCAGCAGCTTGGCAGGGGCCGGGGCCAACGTCCTGACTTTC. Amino acids: CASSLAGAGANVLTF.

This chain joins TRBV5-1 and TRBJ2-7; TRBD1 matches at 7 bases. Germline values: CDR1 SGHRS, CDR2 YFSETQ. The CDR3 has 14 amino acids. Trimming took 0 bases from V and 3 from J; bases not matched to a gene: 3. CDR3 in DNA: TGCGCCAGCAGCTTGGGGTCAGGGGGCTACGAGCAGTACGTC. It yields the protein CASSLGSGGYEQYV.

The V gene is TRBV5-1, the J gene TRBJ2-5, with TRBD2 matching over 10 bases. The germline V gene has CDR1 SGHRS and CDR2 YFSETQ. The length of the CDR3 is 14 residues. Trimming at V came to 4 bases and at J to 3 bases, leaving 3 bases not matched to a gene. CDR3 sequence (DNA): TGCGCCAGCAGCACCGGACTAGCGGAAGAGACCCAGTACTTC. Protein: CASSTGLAEETQYF.

CDR3 coding DNA: TGTGCCAGCTCACCAGATTCAGGGCAAGAGACCCAGTACTTC. Protein: CASSPDSGQETQYF. V is TRBV18 and J is TRBJ2-5; D is possibly TRBD1 (5 bases). Germline V gene sequence: CDR1 KGHSH, CDR2 LQKENI. Trimming left V 2 bases short and J 2 bases short, with 9 bases between. The CDR3 consists of 14 residues. Looking up the rest from reference TRBV18 and TRBJ2-5 gives the full variable domain: NAGVMQNPRHLVRRRGQEARLRCSPMKGHSHVYWYRQLPEEGLKFMVYLQKENIIDESGMPKERFSAEFPKEGPSILRIQQVVRGDSAAYFCASSPDSGQETQYFGPGTRLLVL.

The J gene is TRBJ2-5, the V gene TRBV7-8; 9 nucleotides match TRBD1. The CDR3 extends over 16 amino acids. Trimming at V came to 2 bases and at J to 5 bases, leaving 9 bases not matched to a gene. Germline V gives CDR1 SGHVS, CDR2 FQNEAQ. The DNA of the CDR3 is TGTGCCAGCAGCTTATGGCGACAGGGGGTAAGGGAGACCCAGTACTTC. As protein: CASSLWRQGVRETQYF.

This chain uses TRBV3-1 (or the pseudogene TRBV3-2) with TRBJ1-3; no reliable D call. Germline CDR1 and CDR2: LGHDT and YNNKEL (reference sequence). V shed 3 bases and J shed 0 bases, with 15 bases lying between them. The CDR3 is 17 residues long. The CDR3 reads CASSQISRGPSGNTIYF. The DNA of the CDR3 is TGTGCCAGCAGCCAGATAAGTCGGGGTCCCTCTGGAAACACCATATATTTT.

This clone appeared a single time. V is TRBV29-1 and J is TRBJ1-1, with 7 bases matching TRBD1. The germline V gene has CDR1 SQVTM and CDR2 ANQGSEA. This CDR3 region has 13 residues. V lost 7 bases, J lost 0 bases, and 5 bases stayed unmatched. This CDR3 is CSAEGTVNTEAFF. The CDR3 nucleotides are TGCAGCGCAGAAGGGACAGTGAACACTGAAGCTTTCTTT.

The genes are TRBV19 and TRBJ1-2; D call uncertain. The germline V gene has CDR1 LNHDA and CDR2 SQIVND (reference sequence). The CDR3 is made up of 16 amino acids. The V and J ends lost 7 bases and 3 bases respectively, with 21 bases between them. The chain's CDR3 is CASTPPSLGSHYGYTF. CDR3 nucleotide sequence: TGTGCCAGTACCCCTCCTTCTCTGGGGAGTCACTATGGCTACACCTTC. The full variable domain, completed using reference TRBV19 and TRBJ1-2, is DGGITQSPKYLFRKEGQNVTLSCEQNLNHDAMYWYRQDPGQGLRLIYYSQIVNDFQKGDIAEGYSVSREKKESFPLTVTSAQKNPTAFYLCASTPPSLGSHYGYTFGSGTRLTVV.